This entry features one TCR beta chain sequence. The antigen is unknown. Time point defined: week 5, during vaccination. Vaccination comprised doses that each held 300 ug of mutant IDH1 20-mer peptide, plus topical imiquimod. Donors had new WHO grade 3 or 4 IDH1-mutant, ATRX-lost astrocytomas. The data derive from a study of a mutant IDH1 vaccine in newly diagnosed glioma. The V segment lost 2 bases and the J segment 4 bases; nucleotides outside the gene matches: 6. The CDR3 runs 15 residues. The germline V gene encodes CDR1 SGHTA and CDR2 FQGNSA. Assay: immunoSEQ multiplex PCR; the TCRdb copy retains only in-frame clones and omits some. The repertoire holds 45,000 to 60,000 clones, around four fifths seen once, with roughly 4.8% in the top ten.

The chain joins TRBV7-2 to TRBJ1-2, with 8 bases identical to TRBD1. The clonotype comes from a man aged 50 to 60 with glioma. The specimen comprised PBMCs, sampled from a glioma patient whose treatment included an IDH1 peptide vaccine. The CDR3 nucleotides read TGTGCCAGCAGCTTACCTGGACAGGGACCCTATGGCTACACCTTC. Translating it yields CASSLPGQGPYGYTF.